This T cell receptor (beta chain) is from a study of regulatory T cells in long-lasting Graves disease. At the level of the study: Patients met the persistent Graves' disease definition after over 5 years of antithyroid drugs with positive TSH receptor antibodies.

This clonotype was seen a handful of times. Construction of TCR beta libraries relied on iRepertoire HTBI primers and on Arm-PCR targeting CDR3 regions. MiXCR, applied by TCRdb to the multiplex PCR reads, yields one record per CDR3 protein. This table has 400,000 to 450,000 distinct CDR3 sequences, around 22% appearing once. Time point meaning: persistent/refractory GD, antithyroid drugs over 5 years with positive TRAb. Following extraction of RNA from PBMCs, that RNA was used to make the TCR library. The CDR3 has 15 amino acids. With 9 bases removed from V and 5 bases from J, the gap between germline ends came to 23 bases. Germline V CDR1 and CDR2: MNHEY, SMNVEV (reference sequence).

Sequences were derived from peripheral blood mononuclear cells (PBMCs), sampled when the disease was refractory, from a patient treated with antithyroid drugs. The gene calls are TRBV27 and TRBJ2-7, with a weak D call TRBD1 (5 bases). The TCR originated in a female donor with Graves disease. CDR3 nucleotides: TGTGCCAGTACCCCGCTAGGGGCTCTTCTTCACGAGCAGTACTTC. Its translation is CASTPLGALLHEQYF.